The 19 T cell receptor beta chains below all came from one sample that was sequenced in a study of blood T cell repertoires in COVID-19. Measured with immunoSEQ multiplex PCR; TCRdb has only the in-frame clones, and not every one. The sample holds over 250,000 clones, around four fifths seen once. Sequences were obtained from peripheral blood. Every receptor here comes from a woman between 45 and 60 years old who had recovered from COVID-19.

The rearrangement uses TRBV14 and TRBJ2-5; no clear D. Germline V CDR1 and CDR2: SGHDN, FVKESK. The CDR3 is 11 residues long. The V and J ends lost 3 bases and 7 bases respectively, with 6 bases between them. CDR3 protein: CASSHGVTQYF. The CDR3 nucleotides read TGTGCCAGCAGCCACGGAGTGACCCAGTACTTC.

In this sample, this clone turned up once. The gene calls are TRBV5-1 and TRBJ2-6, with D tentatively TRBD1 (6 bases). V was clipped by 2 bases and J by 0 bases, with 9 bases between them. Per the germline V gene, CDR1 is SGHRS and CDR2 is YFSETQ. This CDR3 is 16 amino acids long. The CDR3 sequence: CASSFTGTSGANVLTF. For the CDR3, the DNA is TGCGCCAGCAGCTTTACAGGGACCTCTGGGGCCAACGTCCTGACTTTC. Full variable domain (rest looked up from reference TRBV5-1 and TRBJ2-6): KAGVTQTPRYLIKTRGQQVTLSCSPISGHRSVSWYQQTPGQGLQFLFEYFSETQRNKGNFPGRFSGRQFSNSRSEMNVSTLELGDSALYLCASSFTGTSGANVLTFGAGSRLTVL.

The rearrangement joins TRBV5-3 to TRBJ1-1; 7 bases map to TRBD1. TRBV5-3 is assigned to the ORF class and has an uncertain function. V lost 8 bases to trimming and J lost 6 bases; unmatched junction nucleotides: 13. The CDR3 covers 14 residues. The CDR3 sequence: CASQQGPRGAEAFF. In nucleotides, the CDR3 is TGTGCCAGCCAACAGGGGCCGAGGGGGGCTGAAGCTTTCTTT.

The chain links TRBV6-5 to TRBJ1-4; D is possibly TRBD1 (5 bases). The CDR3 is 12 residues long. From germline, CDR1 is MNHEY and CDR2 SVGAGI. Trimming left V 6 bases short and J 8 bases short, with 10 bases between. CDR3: CASRGRREKLFF. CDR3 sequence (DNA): TGTGCCAGCAGGGGGCGAAGGGAAAAACTGTTTTTT.

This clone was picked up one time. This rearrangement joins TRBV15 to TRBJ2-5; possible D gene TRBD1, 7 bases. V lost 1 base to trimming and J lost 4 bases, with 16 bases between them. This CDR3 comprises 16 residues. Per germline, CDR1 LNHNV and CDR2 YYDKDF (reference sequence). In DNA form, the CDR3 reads TGTGCCACCAGCAGAGTAGGTGGCAGGGGGGCAGAGACCCAGTACTTC. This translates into CATSRVGGRGAETQYF.

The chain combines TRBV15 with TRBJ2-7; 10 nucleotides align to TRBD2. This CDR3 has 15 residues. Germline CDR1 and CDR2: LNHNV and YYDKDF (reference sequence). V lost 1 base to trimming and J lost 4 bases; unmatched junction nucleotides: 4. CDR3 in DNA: TGTGCCACCAGCAGAGGAGGGACTAGCGAATACGAGCAGTACTTC. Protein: CATSRGGTSEYEQYF.

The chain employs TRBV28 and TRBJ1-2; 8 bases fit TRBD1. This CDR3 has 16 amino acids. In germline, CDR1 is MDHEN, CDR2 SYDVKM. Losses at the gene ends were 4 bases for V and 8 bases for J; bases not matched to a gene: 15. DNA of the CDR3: TGTGCCAGCAGTTCCGGACAGGGAGAGGGGCTGGGAGGCTACACCTTC. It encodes CASSSGQGEGLGGYTF.

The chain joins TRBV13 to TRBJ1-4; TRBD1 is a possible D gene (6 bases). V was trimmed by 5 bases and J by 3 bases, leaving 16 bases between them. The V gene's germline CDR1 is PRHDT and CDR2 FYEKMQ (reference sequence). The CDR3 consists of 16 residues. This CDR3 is CASSALGGRSNEKLFF. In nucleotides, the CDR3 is TGTGCCAGCAGCGCCCTCGGGGGGCGTTCTAATGAAAAACTGTTTTTT. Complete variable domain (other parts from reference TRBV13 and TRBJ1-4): AAGVIQSPRHLIKEKRETATLKCYPIPRHDTVYWYQQGPGQDPQFLISFYEKMQSDKGSIPDRFSAQQFSDYHSELNMSSLELGDSALYFCASSALGGRSNEKLFFGSGTQLSVL.

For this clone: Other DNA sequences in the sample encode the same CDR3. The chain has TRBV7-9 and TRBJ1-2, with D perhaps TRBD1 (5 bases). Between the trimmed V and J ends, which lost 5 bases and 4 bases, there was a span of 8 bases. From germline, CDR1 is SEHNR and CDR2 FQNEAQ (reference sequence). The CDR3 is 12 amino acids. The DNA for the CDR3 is TGTGCCAGCAGCCCAGACAGCTATGGCTACACCTTC. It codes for CASSPDSYGYTF.

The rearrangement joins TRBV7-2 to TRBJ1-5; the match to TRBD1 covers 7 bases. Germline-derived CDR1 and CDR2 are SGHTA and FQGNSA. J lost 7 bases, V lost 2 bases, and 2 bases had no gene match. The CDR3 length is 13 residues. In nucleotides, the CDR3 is TGTGCCAGCAGCTTAAGACAGGGCCAGCCCCAGCATTTT. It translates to CASSLRQGQPQHF.

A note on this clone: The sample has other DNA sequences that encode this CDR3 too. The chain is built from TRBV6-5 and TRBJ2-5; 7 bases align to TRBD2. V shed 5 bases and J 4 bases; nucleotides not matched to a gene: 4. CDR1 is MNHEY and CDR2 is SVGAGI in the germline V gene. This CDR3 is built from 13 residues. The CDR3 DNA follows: TGTGCCAGCAGTCCCGGGACTATAGAGACCCAGTACTTC. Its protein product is CASSPGTIETQYF.

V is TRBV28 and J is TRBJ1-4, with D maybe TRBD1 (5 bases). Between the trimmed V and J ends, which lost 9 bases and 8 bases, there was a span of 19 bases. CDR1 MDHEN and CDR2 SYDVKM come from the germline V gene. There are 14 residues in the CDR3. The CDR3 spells CASMRQLFREKLFF. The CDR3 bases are TGTGCCAGTATGAGACAGTTATTTCGGGAAAAACTGTTTTTT.

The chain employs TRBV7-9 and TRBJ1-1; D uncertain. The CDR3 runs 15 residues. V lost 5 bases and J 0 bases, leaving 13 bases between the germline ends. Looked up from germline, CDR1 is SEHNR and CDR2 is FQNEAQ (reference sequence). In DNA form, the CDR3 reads TGTGCCAGCAGCCCTACATTACAGATGAACACTGAAGCTTTCTTT. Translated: CASSPTLQMNTEAFF. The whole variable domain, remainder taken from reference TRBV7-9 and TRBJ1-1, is DTGVSQNPRHKITKRGQNVTFRCDPISEHNRLYWYRQTLGQGPEFLTYFQNEAQLEKSRLLSDRFSAERPKGSFSTLEIQRTEQGDSAMYLCASSPTLQMNTEAFFGQGTRLTVV.

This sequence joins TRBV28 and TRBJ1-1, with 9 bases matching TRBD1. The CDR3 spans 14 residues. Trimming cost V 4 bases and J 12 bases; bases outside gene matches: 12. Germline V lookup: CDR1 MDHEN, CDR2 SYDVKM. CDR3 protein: CASSSSPGQGPTFF. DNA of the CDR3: TGTGCCAGCAGTTCCTCGCCGGGACAGGGACCCACTTTCTTT.

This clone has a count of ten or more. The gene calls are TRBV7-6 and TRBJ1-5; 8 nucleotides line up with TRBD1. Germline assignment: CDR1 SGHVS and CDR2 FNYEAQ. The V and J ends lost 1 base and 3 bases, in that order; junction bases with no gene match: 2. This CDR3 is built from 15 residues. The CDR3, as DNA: TGTGCCAGCAGCTTAGGGACAGGGTTCAATCAGCCCCAGCATTTT. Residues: CASSLGTGFNQPQHF. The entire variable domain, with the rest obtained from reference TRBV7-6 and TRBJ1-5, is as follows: GAGVSQSPRYKVTKRGQDVALRCDPISGHVSLYWYRQALGQGPEFLTYFNYEAQQDKSGLPNDRFSAERPEGSISTLTIQRTEQRDSAMYRCASSLGTGFNQPQHFGDGTRLSIL.

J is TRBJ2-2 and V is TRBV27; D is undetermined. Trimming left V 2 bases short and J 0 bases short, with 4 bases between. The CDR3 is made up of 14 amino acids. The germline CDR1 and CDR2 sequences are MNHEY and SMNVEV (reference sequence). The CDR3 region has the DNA TGTGCCAGCAGTTTACCTGCGAACACCGGGGAGCTGTTTTTT. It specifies CASSLPANTGELFF.

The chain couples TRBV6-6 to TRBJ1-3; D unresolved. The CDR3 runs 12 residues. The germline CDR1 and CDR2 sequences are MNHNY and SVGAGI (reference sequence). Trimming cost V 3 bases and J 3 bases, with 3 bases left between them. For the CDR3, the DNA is TGTGCCAGCAGTTATATTGGAAACACCATATATTTT. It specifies CASSYIGNTIYF.

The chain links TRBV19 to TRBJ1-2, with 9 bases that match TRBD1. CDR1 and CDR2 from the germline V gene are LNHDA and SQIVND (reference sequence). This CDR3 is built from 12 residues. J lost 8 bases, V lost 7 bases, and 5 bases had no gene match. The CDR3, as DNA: TGTGCCAGTAAAACAGGGGGCCAAGGCTACACCTTC. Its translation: CASKTGGQGYTF.

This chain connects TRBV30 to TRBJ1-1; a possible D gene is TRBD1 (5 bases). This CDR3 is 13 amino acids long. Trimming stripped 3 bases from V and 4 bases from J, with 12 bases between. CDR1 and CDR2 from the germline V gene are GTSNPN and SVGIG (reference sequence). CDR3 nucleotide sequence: TGTGCCTGGAGCGCGGCCAGGGCCACTGAAGCTTTCTTT. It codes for CAWSAARATEAFF.